These T cell receptor beta chains were read from a single sample in a study of cytomegalovirus exposure and HLA in healthy donors. Using immunoSEQ multiplex PCR, the repertoire was profiled, and TCRdb retains in-frame clones only, with some absent. In the table there are about 160,000 clones, 80% to 90% of which are singletons. The sample consisted of PBMCs. All receptors come from a woman aged 50 to 65 in good health and CMV-seronegative. The CDR3 runs from the conserved cysteine through the conserved F or W. D genes are given only for firm matches. For some rows the clone size is stated as once, few or many, or as a class when expanded; others skip it.

clone_size j_call v_call d_call cdr3_length cdr3_nt cdr3_aa
NA TRBJ2-2 TRBV18 TRBD2 17 TGTGCCAGCTCACCGCTTTTTGAAGCGGGAATCACCGGGGAGCTGTTTTTT CASSPLFEAGITGELFF
NA TRBJ2-1 TRBV15 TRBD1 15 TGTGCCACCAGCAGAGATGGGACAGGCCCCAATGAGCAGTTCTTC CATSRDGTGPNEQFF
NA TRBJ1-2 TRBV6-5 TRBD1 15 TGTGCCAGCAGTTACGAGTTCAGGGGGAACTATGGCTACACCTTC CASSYEFRGNYGYTF
NA TRBJ2-7 TRBV2 NA 15 TGTGCCAGCAGTGACAGGGGTAGCCGATTCTACGAGCAGTACTTC CASSDRGSRFYEQYF
NA TRBJ1-1 TRBV19 NA 13 TGTGCCAGTATGTGGCAGGGCGGACGGGAAGCTTTCTTT CASMWQGGREAFF
NA TRBJ1-4 TRBV5-5 NA 12 TGTGCCAGCAGCAGACACAGTGAAAAACTGTTTTTT CASSRHSEKLFF
few TRBJ2-2 TRBV11-2 NA 15 TGTGCCAGCAGCTTATTAGCCCAGTTCCCCGGGGAGCTGTTTTTT CASSLLAQFPGELFF
NA TRBJ2-7 TRBV18 TRBD2 15 TGTGCCAGCTCACTCTCCGGGACTAGCATCTACGAGCAGTACTTC CASSLSGTSIYEQYF
NA TRBJ1-1 TRBV4-3 NA 15 TGCGCCAGCAGCATCCGTTTTCAGGGGAACACTGAAGCTTTCTTT CASSIRFQGNTEAFF
NA TRBJ2-7 TRBV5-1 NA 15 TGCGCCAGCAGCTTGGTGCCAGCGGATTCCTACGAGCAGTACTTC CASSLVPADSYEQYF
NA TRBJ2-3 TRBV30 NA 15 TGTGCCTGGAGTGGTTCCATGGGGGCCACAGATACGCAGTATTTT CAWSGSMGATDTQYF
once TRBJ2-7 TRBV27 TRBD2 14 TGTGCCAGCACCTCTAGCGGGAGGGTCTACGAGCAGTACTTC CASTSSGRVYEQYF
NA TRBJ2-1 TRBV7-2 TRBD1 15 TGTGCCAGCAGCTTCCGGGACAGAGCGGACAATGAGCAGTTCTTC CASSFRDRADNEQFF
few TRBJ2-7 TRBV5-6 NA 12 TGTGCCAGCAGCTCCGGGAACCGGGAGCAGTACTTC CASSSGNREQYF
once TRBJ2-2 TRBV5-1 NA 15 TGCGCCAGCAGCTTGGCCGGGGCGAACACCGGGGAGCTGTTTTTT CASSLAGANTGELFF
NA TRBJ1-2 TRBV30 NA 16 TGTGCCTGGAGTCTAGGGGACGGGACACGGAGTTGGGGCTACACCTTC CAWSLGDGTRSWGYTF
NA TRBJ2-7 TRBV28 NA 15 TGTGCCAGCGGCAGTGGGGCGCGAGTACCCTACGAGCAGTACTTC CASGSGARVPYEQYF
few TRBJ1-2 TRBV27 NA 13 TGTGCCAGCCGGCGGGGGGGAAACTATGGCTACACCTTC CASRRGGNYGYTF
once TRBJ2-7 TRBV10-2 NA 13 TGCGCCAGCAGTGAGTCCCGTACTGGCGAGCAGTACTTC CASSESRTGEQYF
few TRBJ1-2 TRBV19 NA 14 TGTGCCAGTAGCTTCGTACAGGATGACTATGGCTACACCTTC CASSFVQDDYGYTF
NA TRBJ1-2 TRBV7-8 NA 15 TGTGCCAGCAGCGCGGACAGATTTCATAACTATGGCTACACCTTC CASSADRFHNYGYTF
NA TRBJ2-7 TRBV28 TRBD2 14 TGTGCCAGCAGTTTAGGCGGGAGAAGCTACGAGCAGTACTTC CASSLGGRSYEQYF
NA TRBJ1-3 TRBV9 NA 15 TGTGCCAGCAGCGCTACAGGGTTCTCTGGAAACACCATATATTTT CASSATGFSGNTIYF
NA TRBJ1-3 TRBV5-1 TRBD1 17 TGCGCCAGCAGGTCCGGGACAGGGGACTCCTCTGGAAACACCATATATTTT CASRSGTGDSSGNTIYF
NA TRBJ1-6 TRBV23-1 NA 14 TGCGCCAGCAGTCAAGCCCGGGGTCGAGCACCCCTCCACTTT CASSQARGRAPLHF
NA TRBJ1-1 TRBV11-3 NA 12 TGTGCCAGCAGCCTAGGGGCTGGTGAAGCTTTCTTT CASSLGAGEAFF
NA TRBJ2-7 TRBV5-4 TRBD2 16 TGTGCCAGCAGCTACACTAGCGGGGGTGTCTCCTACGAGCAGTACTTC CASSYTSGGVSYEQYF
NA TRBJ1-1 TRBV9 NA 12 TGTGCCAGCAGCGAGATACAGGATGAAGCTTTCTTT CASSEIQDEAFF
NA TRBJ2-7 TRBV4-3 NA 15 TGCGCCAGCAGCCAAGATCGCAGGAATCTCTACGAGCAGTACTTC CASSQDRRNLYEQYF
NA TRBJ2-3 TRBV2 TRBD2 15 TGTGCCAGCAGTCAGGGGACTAGCGATGGAGATACGCAGTATTTT CASSQGTSDGDTQYF
NA TRBJ1-1 TRBV7-2 TRBD1 14 TGTGCCAGCACCGCCGACAGGGTCCACACTGAAGCTTTCTTT CASTADRVHTEAFF
NA TRBJ2-7 TRBV7-9 TRBD2 13 TGTGCCAGCAGCTCCTACCTGGGGGGGGAGCAGTACTTC CASSSYLGGEQYF
NA TRBJ2-7 TRBV7-2 TRBD1 14 TGTGCCAGCAGCCCCCGACAGGGGGCGTTCGAGCAGTACTTC CASSPRQGAFEQYF
NA TRBJ2-1 TRBV7-2 NA 14 TGTGCCAGCAGCGGGGGGCTAGCGGATAATGAGCAGTTCTTC CASSGGLADNEQFF
NA TRBJ1-6 TRBV5-6 TRBD1 18 TGTGCCAGCAGCTTGGCCCCCGGCAGGGGGAAAGGGACTTCACCCCTCCACTTT CASSLAPGRGKGTSPLHF
NA TRBJ1-5 TRBV19 NA 14 TGTGCCAGCACCCCCTTGAGGACGGGCGGGGCCCAGCATTTT CASTPLRTGGAQHF
NA TRBJ1-1 TRBV19 NA 14 TGTGCCAGTAGTCGGAGACAGCCGAACACTGAAGCTTTCTTT CASSRRQPNTEAFF
NA TRBJ2-7 TRBV29-1 TRBD2 14 TGCAGCGTCCAGACTAGCGGGAGTAACCACGAGCAGTACTTC CSVQTSGSNHEQYF
NA TRBJ2-7 TRBV7-9 NA 12 TGTTCCAGCAGCCTAACAGGGCACGAGCAGTACTTC CSSSLTGHEQYF
NA TRBJ2-2 TRBV29-1 NA 15 TGCAGCGTTGAACCCGGGTTCGGGTCCACCGGGGAGCTGTTTTTT CSVEPGFGSTGELFF
NA TRBJ1-2 TRBV7-9 NA 15 TGTGCCAGCAGCCCTCGGGGAGGGGCGGTGTATGGCTACACCTTC CASSPRGGAVYGYTF
NA TRBJ2-7 TRBV27 TRBD2 15 TGTGCCAGCACCTCGGGGGGGGTGGGATCCTACGAGCAGTACTTC CASTSGGVGSYEQYF
few TRBJ2-1 TRBV28 TRBD1 16 TGTGCCAGCAGTTTACCGTGGCGGACAGGGGGGAATGAGCAGTTCTTC CASSLPWRTGGNEQFF
NA TRBJ1-2 TRBV27 NA 15 TGTGCCAGCAGTCCCACCTCTGGGGCCCCCTATGGCTACACCTTC CASSPTSGAPYGYTF
NA TRBJ1-1 TRBV30 NA 12 TGTGCCTTACGCTTGGAGGACACTGAAGCTTTCTTT CALRLEDTEAFF
NA TRBJ1-1 TRBV9 TRBD1 15 TGTGCCAGCAGCGTTGCGGGACAGGGGTCCACTGAAGCTTTCTTT CASSVAGQGSTEAFF
NA TRBJ2-3 TRBV7-2 NA 15 TGTGCCAGCAGCGTGACCCTAGCGTCTACAGATACGCAGTATTTT CASSVTLASTDTQYF
NA TRBJ2-5 TRBV5-6 NA 14 TGTGCCAGCAGCTTGGTACTGTCACAAGAGACCCAGTACTTC CASSLVLSQETQYF
NA TRBJ2-1 TRBV28 NA 15 TGTGCCAGCAGCCGGGACTCGAACTTCTACAATGAGCAGTTCTTC CASSRDSNFYNEQFF
once TRBJ2-3 TRBV7-3 NA 14 TGTGCCAGCAGCAGGGACTCCCGCACAGATACGCAGTATTTT CASSRDSRTDTQYF
NA TRBJ2-5 TRBV13 NA 14 TGTGCCAGCAGCTCCAACCTGAATAGAGAGACCCAGTACTTC CASSSNLNRETQYF
NA TRBJ1-5 TRBV18 NA 15 TGTGCCAGCTCACGAGTAGTTGGTGGCAATCAGCCCCAGCATTTT CASSRVVGGNQPQHF
NA TRBJ1-5 TRBV10-2 NA 15 TGCGCCAGCAGTGAGTCGTTTAATAGCAATCAGCCCCAGCATTTT CASSESFNSNQPQHF
NA TRBJ1-2 TRBV10-1 NA 13 TGCGCCAGCAGTGAATCGATCGAGGGAAGCTACACCTTC CASSESIEGSYTF